The text below deals with one T cell receptor (beta chain). No antigen is known for it. TCRdb's table, derived via immunoSEQ multiplex PCR, lists solely in-frame clones and lacks some. The sample holds millions of clones, approximately 95% seen once. Naive CD8 cells lacked CD45RO and underwent positive selection for CCR7, leaving out terminally differentiated effector memory CD45RA+ cells. The record originates from a study of shared clonotypes between healthy human individuals. General observations from the study: The study found lower generation probabilities in non-shared clonotypes than in those shared by all four donors.

The CDR3 covers 15 residues. After removal of 0 bases from V and 5 bases from J, the junction contained 7 bases not matched to a gene. Germline V gene sequence: CDR1 SQVTM, CDR2 ANQGSEA. The J gene is TRBJ2-1, the V gene TRBV29-1, with 7 positions matching TRBD2. This TCR was sampled from a man between 18 and 35 years old in good health. Sequenced material: naive CD8+ T cells sorted from blood. CDR3 amino acids: CSVEDGPSGDNEQFF. The CDR3, as DNA: TGCAGCGTTGAAGATGGGCCTAGCGGTGACAATGAGCAGTTCTTC.